The entry that follows covers one T cell receptor (beta chain) sequence. The data originate from a study of identical twins. TCRdb used MiXCR to reprocess the 5' RACE reads, holding one entry per CDR3 protein. Counted here are hundreds of thousands of distinct CDR3 sequences, roughly 7% occurring once; the ten biggest clones make up 3.6%. CDR1 is LNHNV and CDR2 is YYDKDF in the germline V gene (reference sequence). The CDR3 contains 16 residues. V shed 3 bases and J shed 6 bases, with 19 bases lying between them. These data also featured in a second study, about yellow fever vaccine responses in identical twins.

This TCR was sampled from a woman aged 18 to 35 in good health. The specimen was memory (CD45RO+) T cells sorted from blood. This chain uses TRBV15 with TRBJ2-3; D is perhaps TRBD2 (5 bases). CDR3 in DNA: TGTGCCACCAGCAGGAGGGCGGGCAGTGACGCGGATACGCAGTATTTT. Its translation is CATSRRAGSDADTQYF.